Below, 2 T cell receptor beta chains from the same sample are listed, as sequenced in a study of T cells after yellow fever vaccination (dated by TCRdb to the late 2010s). The library was made by 5' RACE. The data were produced on an Illumina HiSeq 2500. TCRdb handled the public reads itself, with Q25 trimming in fastp and clone calling in MiXCR, and kept productive beta chains. A single entry per CDR3 protein holds the most common genes and DNA from its merged rows. The sample profile shows about 230,000 distinct CDR3 sequences; 6% to 8% of them were found once. Roughly 1% of the sample goes to the ten largest clones. The intended sense of this specimen's treatment or condition label: live attenuated yellow fever vaccine strain. This specimen consisted of CD4+ T cells sorted from PBMCs, obtained on the day of the yellow fever booster vaccination. The receptors here all came from a man between 25 and 39 years old who received the YFV17D yellow fever vaccine.

The V gene is TRBV5-4, the J gene TRBJ2-1; 7 positions match TRBD2. The CDR3 is 14 residues long. V shed 5 bases, J shed 3 bases, and the junction held 5 bases outside the gene matches. CDR1 and CDR2 from the germline V gene are SGHNT and YYREEE (reference sequence). For the CDR3, the DNA is TGTGCCAGCAGTCTGACTAGCTACTACAATGAGCAGTTCTTC. It translates to CASSLTSYYNEQFF. The full variable domain, with the rest looked up from reference TRBV5-4 and TRBJ2-1, is ETGVTQSPTHLIKTRGQQVTLRCSSQSGHNTVSWYQQALGQGPQFIFQYYREEENGRGNFPPRFSGLQFPNYSSELNVNALELDDSALYLCASSLTSYYNEQFFGPGTRLTVL.

This clonotype was counted a few times. This chain connects TRBV7-9 to TRBJ2-3; 9 nucleotides align to TRBD2. Germline CDR1 reads SEHNR; CDR2 reads FQNEAQ (reference sequence). The CDR3 contains 16 residues. After removal of 5 bases from V and 3 bases from J, the junction contained 9 bases not matched to a gene. CDR3 sequence reads: CASSVISGSATDTQYF. CDR3 bases: TGTGCCAGCAGCGTGATTAGCGGGAGCGCTACAGATACGCAGTATTTT.